This TCR beta chain was found in a study of identical twins. The study, taken as a whole, reports: Fewer insertions were carried by abundant cord blood beta clonotypes, but none was seen in memory repertoires.

TCRdb re-analysed the 5' RACE reads in MiXCR, keeping a single row per CDR3 protein. The repertoire holds 510,000 or so distinct CDR3 sequences, 15% seen once, with 0.44% in the top ten. With regard to this clonotype: Its matching antigen is unknown.

V was trimmed by 5 bases and J by 7 bases, leaving 15 bases between them. The CDR3 is 15 residues long. This sample was shared with a second study, whose subject was yellow fever vaccine responses in identical twins.

J is TRBJ1-6 and V is TRBV12-3 or TRBV12-4, with TRBD1 as a possible D gene (6 bases). The material sequenced was CD4+ T cells sorted from blood. This receptor was taken from a woman between 18 and 29 years old in good health. The CDR3 here is CASSPQGMGNSPLHF. The DNA of the CDR3 is TGTGCCAGCAGTCCTCAGGGGATGGGGAATTCACCCCTCCACTTT.